This T cell receptor (beta chain) was recovered during a study of blood T cells in healthy people across ages (dated by TCRdb to between 2015 and 2016). In terms of the full investigation: Template switching captured roughly one uniquely barcoded TCR beta cDNA molecule per two T cells in model experiments. The study measured age-related changes in TCR beta repertoire diversity using deep sequencing normalized with unique cDNA molecular identifiers. Donors were grouped into four age groups: young (average roughly 16 years), middle-aged (roughly 37), aged (over 55) and long-lived (approximately 82). Donors of different ages were randomly distributed across sequencing lanes to avoid experimental bias. The study analyzed two additional independent replicas of 1 million unique cDNA reads from the same blood draw for two donors, one aged 18 to 30 and one aged 80 or older.

General findings and caveats noted by the study authors: Compared with the aged group, the long-lived group had more naive CD4+ T cells, fewer expanded clones and increased TCR diversity, suggesting age selection. Donor CMV infection status was unknown, potentially confounding age-related changes in expanded clonotypes. Estimates of total diversity based on one million sequenced T cells were considered lower bounds and underestimates. A strong correlation was found between observed TCR beta diversity and the percentage of naive T cells measured by flow cytometry. Because profiling used bulk unsorted PBMCs, naive and antigen-experienced compartments could not be compared conclusively. As age increased, observed TCR beta diversity per million T cells dropped in a roughly linear way, and a significant reduction was already evident by age 40.

The library was produced with 5' RACE. The sequencer was an Illumina HiSeq 2500. A second 7 to 11 cycle PCR used a sample-barcoded 5' primer and a J-beta primer mix. A template-switch 5' adaptor carrying 12 random nucleotides introduced a unique molecular identifier onto each TCR beta cDNA molecule. Each sample yielded at least 3 million CDR3-containing paired-end reads. First-strand cDNA synthesis was performed from all RNA using the Mint cDNA synthesis kit, with priming by a TRBC-specific oligonucleotide. After uracil-DNA glycosylase treatment, a first 18-cycle PCR used universal primers M1SS and BC2_uni_R on all cDNA. The original pipeline was this. For normalization, 1 million high-quality reads were randomly selected from each sample, with every read carrying a distinct molecular identifier. Reads sharing molecular identifiers were discarded rather than binned into consensus sequences. MiTCR, with a Q25 quality threshold and the strictest error-elimination algorithm, was used for CDR3 identification, clonotype clustering and error correction. A nonparametric unseen species model using Euler transformation provided a lower-bound estimate of total TCR beta diversity. TCRdb's own reprocessing of the public reads used fastp at Q25 and MiXCR and kept productive beta chains. Each CDR3 protein gets just one entry, which takes the most common genes and DNA from the rows behind it. It is TCRdb's table, rather than the study itself, that gives the V and J calls and clone size. This sample has approximately 400,000 distinct CDR3 sequences in its table, and 52% of those were observed once. Under 65% of the sample lies in the top ten.

Its CDR3 holds 14 amino acids, cysteine through phenylalanine. The read is trimmed to its CDR3 DNA, 42 bases read in frame from base 1. According to the germline V gene, CDR1 reads MNHEY and CDR2 reads SVGAGI. The junction shows trimming of 6 bases on V and 6 bases on J, plus 16 bases between the germline ends. About this clonotype itself: The antigen it binds to is not known. There are no base qualities to consult, and no much larger clone falls within one base.

Donors were 39 systemically healthy Caucasian individuals from Russia aged about 6 to 100 years. Each donor gave approximately 10 milliliters of peripheral blood, collected into EDTA-treated Vacutainer tubes. PBMCs were isolated by Ficoll-Paque density-gradient centrifugation, with at least 7 million obtained per sample. Total RNA was extracted from PBMCs with Trizol reagent, with at least 5 micrograms obtained per sample. The percentages of naive CD45RAhigh/CD27high T cells were determined by flow cytometry on a PBMC aliquot from every donor. The sequence links TRBV6-5 to TRBJ2-3, with no confident D gene call. The specimen was blood. This receptor was obtained from a man between 60 and 75 years old in good health. The CDR3 amino acid sequence is: CASSLDGPLDTQYF. In nucleotides, the sequence is TGTGCCAGCAGCCTGGACGGTCCTCTGGATACGCAGTATTTT.